This is a list of T cell receptor beta chains from one sample in a study of cytomegalovirus exposure and HLA in healthy donors. Here immunoSEQ multiplex PCR was the method, and the copy in TCRdb shows in-frame clones only, minus some. The table records roughly 120,000 clones, about four fifths of them present only once. Sequenced sample: PBMCs. These receptors were obtained from a woman aged 25 to 45 in good health and CMV-seronegative. Each CDR3 is given with its conserved first and last residue. A D gene is named only where the DNA matches it firmly. Expanded clones are given a class, and other clones once, few, many or no size at all.

>TRBJ2-3|TRBV6-4|TRBD2|-
TGTGCCAGCAGTGACAGGGAGGGAACAGATACGCAGTATTTT
CASSDREGTDTQYF
>TRBJ2-3|TRBV5-1|-|-
TGCGCCAGCAGCTTCCAGGGATTTACAGATACGCAGTATTTT
CASSFQGFTDTQYF
>TRBJ2-3|TRBV5-3|TRBD2|-
TGTGCCAGAAGCTTTCTGGCGGGAGGGAGCACAGATACGCAGTATTTT
CARSFLAGGSTDTQYF
>TRBJ2-1|TRBV6-5|TRBD2|-
TGTGCCAGCAGTTACCTAGCGGGAGGGGACAATGAGCAGTTCTTC
CASSYLAGGDNEQFF
>TRBJ2-7|TRBV13|-|-
TGTGCCAGCAGCAACCGGATCAGGGCGCACTACGAGCAGTACTTC
CASSNRIRAHYEQYF
>TRBJ2-1|TRBV4-1|TRBD2|few
TGTGCCAGCAGCCAAGAGGTAGCGGGCTCCTACAATGAGCAGTTCTTC
CASSQEVAGSYNEQFF
>TRBJ1-5|TRBV6-1|TRBD1|-
TGTGCCAGCAGTGGTTGGACAGGCCACGGTCAGCCCCAGCATTTT
CASSGWTGHGQPQHF
>TRBJ2-5|TRBV25-1|TRBD2|-
TGTGCCAGCAGTGAATGGGGACCCGGACTAGCGAGGACCCAGTACTTC
CASSEWGPGLARTQYF
>TRBJ2-7|TRBV7-9|TRBD1|-
TGTTCCAGCAGCTCCCGACAGGGCTACGAGCAGTACTTC
CSSSSRQGYEQYF
>TRBJ2-1|TRBV12-2|-|-
TGTGCAAGTCGCCCCGCGAAAAGGGCGGGAGAGATCAATGAGCAGTTCTTC
CASRPAKRAGEINEQFF
>TRBJ2-7|TRBV28|TRBD1|-
TGTGCCAGCAAACCCAGTCCGGGACAGGGGGCTGGTTATCCTTCCTACGAGCAGTACTTC
CASKPSPGQGAGYPSYEQYF
>TRBJ2-3|TRBV7-9|-|once
TGTTCCAGCAGTCCTGTTCCTGTAGTTACGCAGTATTTT
CSSSPVPVVTQYF
>TRBJ1-5|TRBV7-8|TRBD1|-
TGTGCCAGCAGCACCGACAGGGGGCGAACCAATCAGCCCCAGCATTTT
CASSTDRGRTNQPQHF
>TRBJ1-4|TRBV15|-|-
TGTGCCACCAGCTTCCTGGGGGCCCCCAATGAAAAACTGTTTTTT
CATSFLGAPNEKLFF
>TRBJ2-7|TRBV19|TRBD1|-
TGTGCCAGTAGTATGGGGAGCCTACGGACAGGGAGCTCCTACGAGCAGTACTTC
CASSMGSLRTGSSYEQYF
>TRBJ2-1|TRBV7-6|TRBD2|-
TGTGCCAGCAGCTTATATGCTAGCGTAGCGGGAGAGAGCTCCTACAATGAGCAGTTCTTC
CASSLYASVAGESSYNEQFF
>TRBJ1-5|TRBV11-3|-|-
TGTGCCAGCAGCTTAGATCTTTACAGGCAGGGCAATCAGCCCCAGCATTTT
CASSLDLYRQGNQPQHF
>TRBJ1-4|TRBV2|-|-
TGTGCCAGCATCCGACAGCCTAATGAAAAACTGTTTTTT
CASIRQPNEKLFF
>TRBJ2-5|TRBV28|TRBD2|-
TGTGCCAGCAGCCCGGGGATAGCGGGAGAAACGGAGACCCAGTACTTC
CASSPGIAGETETQYF
>TRBJ1-4|TRBV7-6|TRBD1|once
TGTGCCAGCAGCTGGACAGGAACTAATGAAAAACTGTTTTTT
CASSWTGTNEKLFF
>TRBJ2-1|TRBV7-9|-|-
TGTGCCAGCAGCTTATCGGGCTACAATGAGCAGTTCTTC
CASSLSGYNEQFF
>TRBJ2-3|TRBV7-9|TRBD2|-
TGTGCCAGCAGCGAATTAGCGGGAGTGTCGGCAGATACGCAGTATTTT
CASSELAGVSADTQYF
>TRBJ1-2|TRBV19|TRBD1|once
TGTGCCAGTTCAAGACCGGGACAGGGTATGGGCTACACCTTC
CASSRPGQGMGYTF
>TRBJ2-1|TRBV19|TRBD2|-
TGTGCCAGTAGTATAGGTGCTAGCGGGGTCGGTGAGCAGTTCTTC
CASSIGASGVGEQFF
>TRBJ2-2|TRBV11-1|TRBD2|-
TGTGCCAGCAGCTCTCCTAGCGGGGTAATGACGGCCGGGGAGCTGTTTTTT
CASSSPSGVMTAGELFF
>TRBJ1-1|TRBV28|TRBD1|-
TGTGCCAGCACCCACAGGGGCATGAACACTGAAGCTTTCTTT
CASTHRGMNTEAFF
>TRBJ2-2|TRBV30|-|-
TGTGCCTGGAGTGGCGGGTCCGGGGAGCTGTTTTTT
CAWSGGSGELFF
>TRBJ1-6|TRBV10-3|-|once
TGTGCCATCACTCCTGGTGCGGGCGGGTCACCCCTCCACTTT
CAITPGAGGSPLHF
>TRBJ1-2|TRBV19|-|-
TGTGCCAGTAGTATCAGGGGAAAGGGTATGATCTATGGCTACACCTTC
CASSIRGKGMIYGYTF
>TRBJ2-7|TRBV28|TRBD1|few
TGTGCCAGTTATCCCGGGACAGGTTTCCACGAGCAGTACTTC
CASYPGTGFHEQYF
>TRBJ2-5|TRBV5-1|TRBD2|-
TGCGCCAGCAGCGACGGGACTAACCAAGAGACCCAGTACTTC
CASSDGTNQETQYF
>TRBJ2-1|TRBV28|-|-
TGTACCAGCAGTTTATCGGGGGAGGTCCATGAGCAGTTCTTC
CTSSLSGEVHEQFF
>TRBJ2-3|TRBV18|TRBD2|-
TGTGCCAGCTCACCCCGCTCTAGCGGGGGTGTCACAGATACGCAGTATTTT
CASSPRSSGGVTDTQYF
>TRBJ2-1|TRBV7-9|TRBD2|-
TGTGCCAGCAGCGGGAAAGCGGGGGGCTCCTACAATGAGCAGTTCTTC
CASSGKAGGSYNEQFF
>TRBJ2-1|TRBV5-1|-|once
TGCGCCAGCAGCTCGCATACAGGGCTACTCTACAATGAGCAGTTCTTC
CASSSHTGLLYNEQFF
>TRBJ2-3|TRBV5-1|-|-
TGCGCCAGCAGCTTGGGGGAGCCGACAGATACGCAGTATTTT
CASSLGEPTDTQYF
>TRBJ2-4|TRBV7-2|TRBD1|-
TGTGCCAGCAGCCTAAGGGACAGGATTTTAGCCAAAAACATTCAGTACTTC
CASSLRDRILAKNIQYF
>TRBJ1-2|TRBV4-3|TRBD1|-
TGCGCCAGCAGCCAAATCACGGGACAGGGATTTGGCTACACCTTC
CASSQITGQGFGYTF
>TRBJ2-5|TRBV7-7|TRBD2|-
TGTGCCAGCAGCACCGGGGGGTTGAATCCCATCCAAGAGACCCAGTACTTC
CASSTGGLNPIQETQYF
>TRBJ2-2|TRBV6-1|-|-
TGTGCCAGCAGTCCCAGTGGGGGGACCGGGGAGCTGTTTTTT
CASSPSGGTGELFF
>TRBJ2-1|TRBV11-2|-|-
TGTGCCAGCACCCTGCGGACTGTTTACAATGAGCAGTTCTTC
CASTLRTVYNEQFF
>TRBJ1-1|TRBV29-1|TRBD1|-
TGCAGCGTGGACAGGGGAACTGAAGCTTTCTTT
CSVDRGTEAFF
>TRBJ2-2|TRBV11-2|-|few
TGTGCCAGCAGCCCATTCACCGGGGAGCTGTTTTTT
CASSPFTGELFF
>TRBJ1-1|TRBV30|-|-
TGTGCCTGGAGTGAGGGGTTTTGGGCTTTCTTT
CAWSEGFWAFF
>TRBJ2-1|TRBV19|-|-
TGTGCCAGTAGTCCCAACAAGCGGCCGTCGGGGAATGAGCAGTTCTTC
CASSPNKRPSGNEQFF
>TRBJ2-2|TRBV5-1|TRBD1|-
TGCGCCAGCAGCCCGGGACAGGGCCACACCGGGGAGCTGTTTTTT
CASSPGQGHTGELFF
>TRBJ2-5|TRBV5-6|-|-
TGTGCCAGCAGCCCCGTAGGGGCGAACCAAGAGACCCAGTACTTC
CASSPVGANQETQYF
>TRBJ1-2|TRBV7-2|TRBD1|-
TGTGCCAGCAGTCCTACCGGGACAGGGGGCAGGATCGCAGTCTATGGCTACACCTTC
CASSPTGTGGRIAVYGYTF
>TRBJ2-3|TRBV4-2|TRBD1|few
TGTGCCAGCAGCCAACGAGAGACAGGGGAGCCCCCGAATTTT
CASSQRETGEPPNF
>TRBJ1-1|TRBV19|TRBD1|-
TGTGCCAGTGGGGACAGGGGGAGGGAAGCTTTCTTT
CASGDRGREAFF
>TRBJ2-1|TRBV5-1|TRBD2|few
TGCGCCACCCTCCCCGGGGCTAGCGGGAGAGGGGGTTTAAATGAGCAGTTCTTC
CATLPGASGRGGLNEQFF
>TRBJ2-7|TRBV10-2|TRBD1|-
TGCGCCAGTGATATGACAGGGAGCTCCTACGAGCAGTACTTC
CASDMTGSSYEQYF
>TRBJ1-4|TRBV6-1|TRBD1|-
TGTGCCAGCAGCAATACAGGGGGTATTGAAAAACTGTTTTTT
CASSNTGGIEKLFF
>TRBJ1-1|TRBV6-5|TRBD1|-
TGTGCCAGCAGACTCGACAGGGGGCGGACTGAAGCTTTCTTT
CASRLDRGRTEAFF
>TRBJ1-1|TRBV18|-|-
TGTGCCAGCTCACCTAGGGCCAGGGTCATAGGGAACACTGAAGCTTTCTTT
CASSPRARVIGNTEAFF
>TRBJ2-7|TRBV6-1|-|-
TGTGCCAGCAAAACGGGCCAGGGTGGGGCTTACGAGCAGTACTTC
CASKTGQGGAYEQYF
>TRBJ2-1|TRBV11-1|-|once
TGTGCCAGCAGCCCCCCAAACAATGAGCAGTTCTTC
CASSPPNNEQFF